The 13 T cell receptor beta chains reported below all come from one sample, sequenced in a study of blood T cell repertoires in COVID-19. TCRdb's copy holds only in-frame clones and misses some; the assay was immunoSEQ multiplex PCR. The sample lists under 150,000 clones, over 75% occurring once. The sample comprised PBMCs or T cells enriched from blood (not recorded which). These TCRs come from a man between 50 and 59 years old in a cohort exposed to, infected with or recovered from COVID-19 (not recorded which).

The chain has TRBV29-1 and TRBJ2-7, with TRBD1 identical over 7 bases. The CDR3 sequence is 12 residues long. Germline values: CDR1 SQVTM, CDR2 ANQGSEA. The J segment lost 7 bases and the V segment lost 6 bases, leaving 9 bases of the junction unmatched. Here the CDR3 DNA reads TGCAGCGTAGGGGGCGCTTCGAGGGAGCAGTACTTC. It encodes CSVGGASREQYF.

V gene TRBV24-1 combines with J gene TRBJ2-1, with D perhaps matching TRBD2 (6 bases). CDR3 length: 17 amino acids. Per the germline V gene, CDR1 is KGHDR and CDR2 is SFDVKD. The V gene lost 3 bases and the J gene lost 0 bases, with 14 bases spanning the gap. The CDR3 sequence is CATSDGLAAGSYNEQFF. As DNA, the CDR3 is TGTGCCACCAGTGATGGGTTAGCGGCCGGCTCCTACAATGAGCAGTTCTTC.

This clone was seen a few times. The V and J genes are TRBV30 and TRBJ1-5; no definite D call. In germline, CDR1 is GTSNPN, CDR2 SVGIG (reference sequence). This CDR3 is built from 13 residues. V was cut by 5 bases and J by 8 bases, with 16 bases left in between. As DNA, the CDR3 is TGTGCCTGGGCCCCGGGTAGCGTGGAGCCCCAGCATTTT. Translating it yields CAWAPGSVEPQHF. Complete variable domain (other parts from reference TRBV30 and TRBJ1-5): SQTIHQWPATLVQPVGSPLSLECTVEGTSNPNLYWYRQAAGRGLQLLFYSVGIGQISSEVPQNLSASRPQDRQFILSSKKLLLSDSGFYLCAWAPGSVEPQHFGDGTRLSIL.

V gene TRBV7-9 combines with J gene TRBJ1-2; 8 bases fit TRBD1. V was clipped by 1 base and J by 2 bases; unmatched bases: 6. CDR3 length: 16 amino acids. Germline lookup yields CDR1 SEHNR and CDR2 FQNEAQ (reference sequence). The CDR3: CASSLGQGALNYGYTF. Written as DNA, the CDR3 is TGTGCCAGCAGCTTAGGGCAGGGGGCGTTGAACTATGGCTACACCTTC.

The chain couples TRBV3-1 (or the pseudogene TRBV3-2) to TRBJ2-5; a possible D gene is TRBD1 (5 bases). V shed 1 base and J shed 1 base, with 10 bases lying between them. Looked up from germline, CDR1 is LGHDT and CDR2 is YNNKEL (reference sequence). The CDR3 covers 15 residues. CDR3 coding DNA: TGTGCCAGCAGCCAAGTTGGTGACAGCCAAGAGACCCAGTACTTC. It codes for CASSQVGDSQETQYF.

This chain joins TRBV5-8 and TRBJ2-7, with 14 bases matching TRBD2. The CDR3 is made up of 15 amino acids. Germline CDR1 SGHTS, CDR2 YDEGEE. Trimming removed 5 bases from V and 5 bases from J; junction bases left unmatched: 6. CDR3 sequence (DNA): TGTGCCAGCAGAACCGGGACTAGCGGGAGAAACGAGCAGTACTTC. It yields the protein CASRTGTSGRNEQYF.

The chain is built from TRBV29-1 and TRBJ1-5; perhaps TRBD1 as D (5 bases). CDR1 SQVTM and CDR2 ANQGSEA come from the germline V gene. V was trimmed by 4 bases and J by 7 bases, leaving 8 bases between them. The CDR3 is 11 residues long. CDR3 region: CSVVGGQPQHF. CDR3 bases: TGCAGCGTTGTCGGGGGGCAGCCCCAGCATTTT.

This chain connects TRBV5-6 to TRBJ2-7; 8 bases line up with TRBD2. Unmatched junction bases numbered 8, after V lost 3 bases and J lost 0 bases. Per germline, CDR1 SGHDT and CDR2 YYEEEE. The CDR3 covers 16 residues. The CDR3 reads CASSYAGLALSYEQYF. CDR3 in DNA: TGTGCCAGCAGCTACGCCGGACTAGCCCTCTCCTACGAGCAGTACTTC.

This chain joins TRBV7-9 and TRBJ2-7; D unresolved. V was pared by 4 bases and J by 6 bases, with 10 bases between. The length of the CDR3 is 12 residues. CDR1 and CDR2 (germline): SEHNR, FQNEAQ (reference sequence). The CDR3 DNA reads TGTGCCAGCAGCTATGACATTTCCGAGCAGTACTTC. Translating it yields CASSYDISEQYF.

Here the CDR3 DNA reads TGTGCCAGCAGTTTCTCAGGGGGTGGTGACAATGAGCAGTTCTTC. Its protein is CASSFSGGGDNEQFF. The V gene is TRBV27, the J gene TRBJ2-1; 7 bases are a match to TRBD1. The CDR3 is made up of 15 amino acids. Germline V gene data show CDR1 as MNHEY and CDR2 as SMNVEV (reference sequence). With V trimmed by 3 bases and J by 5 bases, 7 bases remained unmatched.

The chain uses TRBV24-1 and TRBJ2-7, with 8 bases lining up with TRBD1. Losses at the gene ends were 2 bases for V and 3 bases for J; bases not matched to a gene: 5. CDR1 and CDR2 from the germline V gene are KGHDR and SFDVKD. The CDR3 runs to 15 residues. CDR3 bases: TGTGCCACCAGTGATTCAACAGGGGGTTTCTACGAGCAGTACTTC. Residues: CATSDSTGGFYEQYF.

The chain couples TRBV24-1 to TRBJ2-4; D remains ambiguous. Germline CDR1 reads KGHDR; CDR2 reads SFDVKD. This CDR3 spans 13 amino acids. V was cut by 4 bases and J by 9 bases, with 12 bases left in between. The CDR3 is CATSDPGFAIQYF. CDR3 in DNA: TGTGCCACCAGTGACCCGGGTTTCGCCATTCAGTACTTC.

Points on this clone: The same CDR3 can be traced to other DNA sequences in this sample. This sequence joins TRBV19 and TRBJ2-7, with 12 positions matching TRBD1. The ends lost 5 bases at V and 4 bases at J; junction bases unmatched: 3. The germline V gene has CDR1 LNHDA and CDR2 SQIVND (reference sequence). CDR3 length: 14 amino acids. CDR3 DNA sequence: TGTGCCAGTAGTCCGGGACAGGGGGCTTACGAGCAGTACTTC. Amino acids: CASSPGQGAYEQYF.